These 30 T cell receptor beta chains were sequenced from one sample in a study of T cells in Graves' hyperthyroidism and ophthalmopathy. Amplification of TCR beta CDR3 regions was performed using RNA transcripts as template. A set of HTBI primers served as the primers for a first-round RT-PCR of the TCR CDR3. One entry per CDR3 protein results from TCRdb running MiXCR on the multiplex PCR reads. The sample has about 210,000 distinct CDR3 sequences; roughly 18% are singletons. Sequencing used blood. Receptors were obtained from a man aged 45-65 years with Graves' hyperthyroidism.

The chain employs TRBV6-1 and TRBJ1-5; D remains ambiguous. The CDR3 spans 14 residues. CDR1 is MNHNS and CDR2 is SASEGT in the germline V gene. The germline V and J ends were trimmed by 6 bases and 2 bases, with 11 bases remaining between them. The CDR3 DNA reads as TGTGCCAGCAGCCAGACAAGCGGCAATCAGCCCCAGCATTTT. It specifies CASSQTSGNQPQHF.

This sequence joins TRBV27 and TRBJ2-7; D not certain. V was clipped by 2 bases and J by 3 bases, with 11 bases between them. Germline-derived CDR1 and CDR2 are MNHEY and SMNVEV (reference sequence). The CDR3 is 14 residues long. The CDR3: CASSLTRHHYEQYF. CDR3 DNA: TGTGCCAGCAGTTTAACGAGACACCACTACGAGCAGTACTTC.

The V and J genes are TRBV30 and TRBJ2-5; 13 bases fit TRBD2. The germline V gene encodes CDR1 GTSNPN and CDR2 SVGIG (reference sequence). V lost 4 bases, J lost 5 bases, and 10 bases stayed unmatched. The CDR3 totals 16 residues. CDR3 DNA sequence: TGTGCCTGGACCGGACTAGCGGGAGCCCGGCATGAGACCCAGTACTTC. Its translation: CAWTGLAGARHETQYF.

This clonotype was observed a handful of times. J is TRBJ2-3 and V is TRBV9; D perhaps matches TRBD2 (8 bases). V lost 3 bases and J lost 4, with 18 bases in between. The germline V gene has CDR1 SGDLS and CDR2 YYNGEE. The CDR3 is 16 amino acids. CDR3 sequence reads: CASSASGGGVADTQYF. The CDR3, as DNA: TGTGCCAGCAGCGCCTCGGGAGGGGGCGTCGCAGATACGCAGTATTTT.

In its sample, this clonotype was seen many times. The chain carries TRBV6-1 and TRBJ2-5; no clear D. Trimming left V 5 bases short and J 5 bases short, with 12 bases between. The CDR3 contains 13 residues. Looked up from germline, CDR1 is MNHNS and CDR2 is SASEGT. CDR3 coding DNA: TGTGCCAGCAGTTCTACGGTTTGGGAGACCCAGTACTTC. Residues: CASSSTVWETQYF.

This clonotype has more than one count but fewer than ten. The CDR3 sequence: CASSPGQTNTGELFF. The CDR3, as DNA: TGCGCCAGCAGCCCGGGACAGACGAACACCGGGGAGCTGTTTTTT. V and J are TRBV4-3 and TRBJ2-2, with 7 bases fitting TRBD1. V was clipped by 4 bases and J by 0 bases; unmatched bases: 2. This CDR3 has 15 residues. Germline V gene data show CDR1 as LGHNA and CDR2 as YSLEER.

This clonotype has only a few counts. The genes are TRBV6-1 and TRBJ1-5; unclear D gene. Trimming shortened V by 2 bases and J by 9 bases, and 8 bases separated the two germline ends. CDR3 size: 12 residues. CDR1 and CDR2 (germline): MNHNS, SASEGT. The CDR3 spells CASSERSLPQHF. The CDR3 DNA reads as TGTGCCAGCAGTGAAAGGTCGCTGCCCCAGCATTTT.

This clonotype was observed a handful of times. The V gene is TRBV20-1, the J gene TRBJ1-6; TRBD1 matches at 11 bases. This CDR3 is 16 amino acids long. V trimming: 2 bases; J trimming: 8 bases; junction bases outside the gene matches: 8. CDR1 and CDR2 from the germline V gene are DFQATT and SNEGSKA (reference sequence). The CDR3 region has the DNA TGCAGTGCTAGAAGAGGGACAGGGGGGTCTTATTCACCCCTCCACTTT. It codes for CSARRGTGGSYSPLHF.

The chain uses TRBV20-1 and TRBJ1-5, with no clear D. This CDR3 is built from 16 residues. Trimming took off 4 bases at V and 1 base at J, with 17 bases between the two ends. The V gene's germline CDR1 is DFQATT and CDR2 SNEGSKA (reference sequence). CDR3 coding DNA: TGCAGTGCTAAGAACCTGGGTATTATGAGCAATCAGCCCCAGCATTTT. This sequence encodes CSAKNLGIMSNQPQHF.

The J gene is TRBJ2-5, the V gene TRBV5-1, with D tentatively TRBD1 (5 bases). This CDR3 region has 14 residues. Trimming cost V 6 bases and J 0 bases, with 12 bases left between them. CDR1 and CDR2 from the germline V gene are SGHRS and YFSETQ. The chain's CDR3 is CASNTGTHQETQYF. CDR3 nucleotides: TGCGCCAGCAATACAGGAACCCACCAAGAGACCCAGTACTTC.

Ten or more counts support this clonotype. The V and J genes are TRBV7-9 and TRBJ1-1; TRBD1 agrees at 8 bases. Germline values: CDR1 SEHNR, CDR2 FQNEAQ (reference sequence). The CDR3 is 15 residues long. V was clipped by 6 bases and J by 4 bases; unmatched bases: 10. The CDR3 coding sequence is TGTGCCAGCAGTTTCTCCGGGACAGGTCGCACTGAAGCTTTCTTT. Its protein product is CASSFSGTGRTEAFF.

The sample holds many counts of this clonotype. CDR3 in DNA: TGTGCCAGCAGCGTCAGGGGGGTCGGCACCGGGGAGCTGTTTTTT. Residues: CASSVRGVGTGELFF. V usage is TRBV7-8 and J usage is TRBJ2-2, with a possible D match to TRBD1 (7 bases). Germline lookup yields CDR1 SGHVS and CDR2 FQNEAQ. There are 15 residues in the CDR3. The V and J ends lost 5 bases and 4 bases respectively, with 14 bases between them.

The J gene is TRBJ2-1, the V gene TRBV7-3; D is perhaps TRBD2 (6 bases). The CDR3 covers 13 residues. The V and J ends lost 4 bases and 8 bases respectively, with 12 bases between them. Germline CDR1 is SGHTA and CDR2 is FQGTGA. CDR3 amino acids: CASSSSGLHEQFF. The CDR3 coding sequence is TGTGCCAGCAGCTCGAGCGGGTTGCATGAGCAGTTCTTC.

There are a few counts of this clonotype. This chain links TRBV7-2 with TRBJ1-1; the D gene is possibly TRBD1 (6 bases). The CDR3 consists of 15 residues. The V gene's germline CDR1 is SGHTA and CDR2 FQGNSA. V was clipped by 5 bases and J by 8 bases, with 21 bases between them. The chain's CDR3 is CASSLSWTAAPEAFF. CDR3 coding DNA: TGTGCCAGCAGCCTTTCCTGGACAGCCGCTCCCGAAGCTTTCTTT.

This clonotype was counted at least ten times. The chain employs TRBV20-1 and TRBJ2-1; TRBD2 matches at 9 bases. In germline, CDR1 is DFQATT, CDR2 SNEGSKA (reference sequence). The CDR3 runs to 16 residues. V shed 0 bases, J shed 4 bases, and the junction held 7 bases outside the gene matches. DNA for the CDR3: TGCAGTGCTAGAGATTCTGGACTAGCGAGATACAATGAGCAGTTCTTC. This translates into CSARDSGLARYNEQFF.

J is TRBJ1-2 and V is TRBV5-4, with 7 bases that match TRBD1. After removal of 7 bases from V and 1 base from J, the junction contained 7 bases not matched to a gene. The CDR3 is made up of 14 amino acids. Per the germline V gene, CDR1 is SGHNT and CDR2 is YYREEE (reference sequence). The CDR3 here is CASGDRVINYGYTF. The CDR3, as DNA: TGTGCCAGCGGGGACAGAGTGATTAACTATGGCTACACCTTC.

The table lists this clonotype with many counts. The rearrangement links TRBV2 to TRBJ1-2; 8 bases line up with TRBD1. The CDR3 spans 14 residues. After removal of 7 bases from V and 4 bases from J, the junction contained 8 bases not matched to a gene. Germline V CDR1 and CDR2: SNHLY, FYNNEI. The CDR3 region has the DNA TGTGCCAGCACCCGGACAGGGATGGTCTATGGCTACACCTTC. It encodes CASTRTGMVYGYTF.

There are many counts of this clonotype. V usage is TRBV6-5 and J usage is TRBJ1-2; 8 nucleotides align to TRBD1. The CDR3 runs 14 residues. After removal of 0 bases from V and 7 bases from J, the junction contained 4 bases not matched to a gene. Per the germline V gene, CDR1 is MNHEY and CDR2 is SVGAGI. CDR3 loop: CASSYSVDRAGYTF. CDR3 DNA: TGTGCCAGCAGTTACTCCGTGGACAGGGCTGGCTACACCTTC.

This clonotype was observed at least ten times. V gene TRBV12-3 or TRBV12-4 combines with J gene TRBJ2-1, with TRBD2 matching 12 bases. The CDR3 is 16 amino acids. The trim removed 4 bases at V and 9 bases at J, leaving 10 bases unmatched. This CDR3 reads CASSSGTSGFFGEQFF. In DNA form, the CDR3 reads TGTGCCAGCAGTTCGGGGACTAGCGGGTTTTTCGGTGAGCAGTTCTTC.

This chain links TRBV6-2 or TRBV6-3 with TRBJ2-1; unclear D gene. Germline lookup yields CDR1 MNHEY and CDR2 SVGEGT. The germline V and J ends were trimmed by 2 bases and 3 bases, with 11 bases remaining between them. This CDR3 is built from 15 residues. CDR3: CASSYLESIYNEQFF. In DNA, the CDR3 is TGTGCCAGCAGTTACCTGGAGTCGATCTACAATGAGCAGTTCTTC.

This clonotype was detected only a few times. The rearrangement links TRBV28 to TRBJ1-5; D gene uncertain. Germline CDR1 and CDR2: MDHEN and SYDVKM. Trimming took 8 bases from V and 2 from J, leaving 16 bases between them. CDR3 length: 15 residues. The CDR3 DNA reads as TGTGCCAGCGATCAGTCCGGTCGCCGCAATCAGCCCCAGCATTTT. This gives the protein CASDQSGRRNQPQHF.

This clonotype was counted at least ten times. The J gene is TRBJ1-5, the V gene TRBV6-2 or TRBV6-3, with D possibly matching TRBD1 (6 bases). The germline gives CDR1 MNHEY, CDR2 SVGEGT. This CDR3 is 15 amino acids long. V dropped 5 bases and J dropped 7 bases, with 18 bases sitting between them. CDR3 loop: CASSGAGEGRQPQHF. As DNA, the CDR3 is TGTGCCAGCAGTGGGGCAGGGGAGGGTCGCCAGCCCCAGCATTTT.

This clonotype was detected only a few times. The chain combines TRBV12-3 or TRBV12-4 with TRBJ2-7; 9 bases line up with TRBD1. V dropped 5 bases and J dropped 0; count of bases not matched to a gene: 11. This CDR3 region has 17 residues. CDR3 sequence (DNA): TGTGCCAGCAGTATGCCCCAGGACAGGGGTGACTCCTACGAGCAGTACTTC. It translates to CASSMPQDRGDSYEQYF.

This clonotype was counted at least ten times. CDR3 coding DNA: TGCAGTGCTAGAGATGTTTTGGGAGCCTACTACGAGCAGTACTTC. Protein product: CSARDVLGAYYEQYF. V usage is TRBV20-1 and J usage is TRBJ2-7; weak D call: TRBD2 (5 bases). CDR1 is DFQATT and CDR2 is SNEGSKA in the germline V gene (reference sequence). Trimming left V 0 bases short and J 3 bases short, with 15 bases between. The CDR3 is made up of 15 amino acids.

This clonotype was found once. This could be a read error, since a much larger clone is one nucleotide away. The genes are TRBV5-1 and TRBJ2-1, with TRBD2 identical over 10 bases. Trimming removed 4 bases from V and 2 bases from J; junction bases left unmatched: 12. The germline V gene has CDR1 SGHRS and CDR2 YFSETQ. The CDR3 loop spans 18 amino acids. The DNA for the CDR3 is TGCGCCAGCAGCCCTAGGTATCGGACTAGCGGCACCTACAATGAGCAGTTCTTC. Its protein product is CASSPRYRTSGTYNEQFF. Looking up the rest from reference TRBV5-1 and TRBJ2-1 gives the full variable domain: KAGVTQTPRYLIKTRGQQVTLSCSPISGHRSVSWYQQTPGQGLQFLFEYFSETQRNKGNFPGRFSGRQFSNSRSEMNVSTLELGDSALYLCASSPRYRTSGTYNEQFFGPGTRLTVL.

This clonotype was counted a few times. The chain links TRBV6-4 to TRBJ2-3; TRBD1 is a possible D gene (5 bases). The CDR3 loop spans 15 amino acids. The V end lost 0 bases, the J end lost 1 base, and 8 bases lay between the germline ends. Germline V gene lookup returns CDR1 MRHNA and CDR2 SNTAGT. CDR3 residues: CASSDSETGTDTQYF. For the CDR3, the DNA is TGTGCCAGCAGTGACTCAGAGACAGGCACAGATACGCAGTATTTT.

Only a few counts were recorded for this clonotype. The chain joins TRBV3-1 to TRBJ2-2; 9 bases match TRBD1. The V and J ends lost 1 base and 6 bases, in that order; junction bases with no gene match: 3. The CDR3 totals 15 residues. Germline V CDR1 and CDR2: LGHDT, YNNKEL (reference sequence). CDR3 in amino acids: CASSQATGGSGELFF. CDR3 sequence (DNA): TGTGCCAGCAGCCAAGCGACAGGGGGATCCGGGGAGCTGTTTTTT.

This clonotype was detected a few times. The V gene is TRBV20-1, the J gene TRBJ1-5, with D possibly matching TRBD1 (6 bases). The length of the CDR3 is 14 residues. Germline-derived CDR1 and CDR2 are DFQATT and SNEGSKA (reference sequence). V lost 7 bases and J 3 bases, leaving 16 bases between the germline ends. The CDR3 spells CSGSGTNNNQPQHF. CDR3 sequence (DNA): TGCAGTGGCTCCGGGACAAATAACAATCAGCCCCAGCATTTT.

This clonotype was seen ten or more times. The chain uses TRBV11-2 and TRBJ1-1; 10 bases line up with TRBD1. The V and J ends lost 5 bases and 5 bases, in that order; junction bases with no gene match: 11. CDR1 is SGHAT and CDR2 is FQNNGV in the germline V gene. CDR3 length: 16 amino acids. CDR3 nucleotides: TGTGCCAGCAGCATAGGACAGGGGGGTGCGATTACTGAAGCTTTCTTT. Protein sequence: CASSIGQGGAITEAFF.

Ten or more counts support this clonotype. The rearrangement links TRBV20-1 to TRBJ1-5; D is unresolved. V was clipped by 5 bases and J by 0 bases, with 8 bases between them. The CDR3 extends over 13 amino acids. The germline CDR1 and CDR2 sequences are DFQATT and SNEGSKA (reference sequence). CDR3: CSAVKYSNQPQHF. The CDR3 coding sequence is TGCAGTGCTGTTAAATATAGCAATCAGCCCCAGCATTTT.